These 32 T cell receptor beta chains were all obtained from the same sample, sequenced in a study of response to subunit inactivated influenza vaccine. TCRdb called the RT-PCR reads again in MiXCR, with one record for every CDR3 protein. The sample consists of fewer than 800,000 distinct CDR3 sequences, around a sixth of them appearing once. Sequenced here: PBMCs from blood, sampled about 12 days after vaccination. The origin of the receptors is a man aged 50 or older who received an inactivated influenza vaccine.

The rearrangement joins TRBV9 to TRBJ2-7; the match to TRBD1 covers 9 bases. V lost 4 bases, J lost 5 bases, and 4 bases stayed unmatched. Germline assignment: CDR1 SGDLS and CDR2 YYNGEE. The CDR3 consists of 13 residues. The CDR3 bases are TGTGCCAGCAGCCAATGGGACAGGGACGAGCAGTACTTC. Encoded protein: CASSQWDRDEQYF.

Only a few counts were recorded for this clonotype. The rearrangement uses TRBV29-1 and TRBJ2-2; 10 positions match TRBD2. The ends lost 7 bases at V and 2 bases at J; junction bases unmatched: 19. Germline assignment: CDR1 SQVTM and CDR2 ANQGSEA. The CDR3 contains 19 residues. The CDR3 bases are TGCAGCGCTACAATGGTAGCGGGGGGCGCCTCGATAAACACCGGGGAGCTGTTTTTT. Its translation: CSATMVAGGASINTGELFF.

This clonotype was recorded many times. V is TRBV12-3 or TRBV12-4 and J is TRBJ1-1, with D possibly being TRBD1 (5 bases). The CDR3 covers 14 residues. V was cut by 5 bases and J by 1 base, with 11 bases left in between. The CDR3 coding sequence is TGTGCCAGCAGTCACGCCGACAGGAACACTGAAGCTTTCTTT. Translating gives CASSHADRNTEAFF.

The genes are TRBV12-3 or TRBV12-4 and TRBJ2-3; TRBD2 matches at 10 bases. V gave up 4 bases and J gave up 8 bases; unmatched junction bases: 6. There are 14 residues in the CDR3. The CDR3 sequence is CASSSAGGLGTQYF. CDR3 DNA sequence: TGTGCCAGCAGTTCAGCGGGAGGGTTAGGTACGCAGTATTTT.

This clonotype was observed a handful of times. In nucleotides, the CDR3 is TGCGCCAGCAGCTTGGAGTCAGGTCCTCCCTACGAGCAGTACTTC. Amino acid sequence: CASSLESGPPYEQYF. V gene TRBV5-1 combines with J gene TRBJ2-7; no firm D call. Trimming left V 0 bases short and J 2 bases short, with 12 bases between. The germline gives CDR1 SGHRS, CDR2 YFSETQ. CDR3 length: 15 amino acids.

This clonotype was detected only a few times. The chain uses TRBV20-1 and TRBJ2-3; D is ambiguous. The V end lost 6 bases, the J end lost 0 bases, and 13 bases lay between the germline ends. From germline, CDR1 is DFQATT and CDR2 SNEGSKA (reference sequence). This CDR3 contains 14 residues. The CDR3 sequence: CSAPRSTSTDTQYF. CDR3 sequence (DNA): TGCAGTGCCCCCCGTAGTACTAGCACAGATACGCAGTATTTT.

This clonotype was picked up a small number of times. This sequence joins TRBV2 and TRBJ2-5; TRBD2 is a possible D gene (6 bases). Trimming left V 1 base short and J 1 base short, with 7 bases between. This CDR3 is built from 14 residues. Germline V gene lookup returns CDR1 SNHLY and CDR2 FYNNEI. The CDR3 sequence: CASSEEGLQETQYF. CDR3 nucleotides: TGTGCCAGCAGTGAAGAGGGACTCCAAGAGACCCAGTACTTC.

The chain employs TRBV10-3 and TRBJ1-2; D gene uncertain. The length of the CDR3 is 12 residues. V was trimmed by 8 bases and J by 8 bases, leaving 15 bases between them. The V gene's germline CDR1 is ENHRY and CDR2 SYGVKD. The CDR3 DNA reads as TGTGCCATCGGTCGTCCCGGGTCGGGCTACACCTTC. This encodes CAIGRPGSGYTF.

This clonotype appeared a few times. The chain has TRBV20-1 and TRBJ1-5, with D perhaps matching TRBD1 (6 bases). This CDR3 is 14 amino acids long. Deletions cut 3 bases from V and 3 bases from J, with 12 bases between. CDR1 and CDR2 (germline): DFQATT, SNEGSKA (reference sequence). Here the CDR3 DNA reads TGCAGTGCTAGGGGGGCAGTCAACAATCAGCCCCAGCATTTT. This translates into CSARGAVNNQPQHF.

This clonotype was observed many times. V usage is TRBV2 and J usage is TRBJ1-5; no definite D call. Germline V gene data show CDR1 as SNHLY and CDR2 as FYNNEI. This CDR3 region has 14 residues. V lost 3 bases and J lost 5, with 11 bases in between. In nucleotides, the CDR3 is TGTGCCAGCAGTGACCCCGGGTGGCATCAGCCCCAGCATTTT. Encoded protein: CASSDPGWHQPQHF.

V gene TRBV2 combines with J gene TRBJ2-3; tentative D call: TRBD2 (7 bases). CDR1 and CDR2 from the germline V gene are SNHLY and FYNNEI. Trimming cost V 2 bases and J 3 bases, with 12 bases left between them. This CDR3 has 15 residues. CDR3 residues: CASSEPGGATDTQYF. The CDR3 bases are TGTGCCAGCAGTGAACCGGGGGGCGCAACAGATACGCAGTATTTT.

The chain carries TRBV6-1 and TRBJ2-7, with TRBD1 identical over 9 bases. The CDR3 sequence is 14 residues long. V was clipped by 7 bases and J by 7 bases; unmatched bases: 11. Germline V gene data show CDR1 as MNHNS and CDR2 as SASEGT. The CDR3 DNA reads TGTGCCAGCAATCTGGGACAGGGAAGGGGAGAGCAGTACTTC. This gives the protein CASNLGQGRGEQYF.

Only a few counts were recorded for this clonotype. The CDR3 DNA is TGTGCCAGCAGACAACAGGTAGATACGCAGTATTTT. Amino acid sequence: CASRQQVDTQYF. V and J are TRBV28 and TRBJ2-3; D might be TRBD1 (5 bases). This CDR3 comprises 12 residues. V dropped 6 bases and J dropped 5 bases, with 9 bases sitting between them. The germline gives CDR1 MDHEN, CDR2 SYDVKM.

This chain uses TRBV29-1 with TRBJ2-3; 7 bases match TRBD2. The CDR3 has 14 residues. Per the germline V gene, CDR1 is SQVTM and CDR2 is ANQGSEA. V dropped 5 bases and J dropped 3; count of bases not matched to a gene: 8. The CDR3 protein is CSVSGLADTDTQYF. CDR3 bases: TGCAGCGTTTCGGGCCTAGCGGATACAGATACGCAGTATTTT.

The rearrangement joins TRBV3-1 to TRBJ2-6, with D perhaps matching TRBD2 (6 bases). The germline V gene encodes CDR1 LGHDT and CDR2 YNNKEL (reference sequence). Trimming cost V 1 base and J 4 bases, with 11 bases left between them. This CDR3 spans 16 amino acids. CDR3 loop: CASSQGAAGGANVLTF. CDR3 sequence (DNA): TGTGCCAGCAGCCAAGGGGCCGCGGGAGGGGCCAACGTCCTGACTTTC.

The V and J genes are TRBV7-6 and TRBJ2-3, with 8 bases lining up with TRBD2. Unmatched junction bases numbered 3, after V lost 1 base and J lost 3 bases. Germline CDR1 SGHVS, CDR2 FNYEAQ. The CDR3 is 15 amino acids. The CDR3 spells CASSLVSSGTDTQYF. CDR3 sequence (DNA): TGTGCCAGCAGCTTAGTATCTAGCGGGACAGATACGCAGTATTTT.

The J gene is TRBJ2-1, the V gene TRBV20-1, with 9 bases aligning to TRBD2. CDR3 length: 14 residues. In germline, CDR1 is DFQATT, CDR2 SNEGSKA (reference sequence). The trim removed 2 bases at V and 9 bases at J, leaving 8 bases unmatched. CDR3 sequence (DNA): TGCAGTGCTAGAACGTCTAGCGGGATCGTTGAGCAGTTCTTC. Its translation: CSARTSSGIVEQFF.

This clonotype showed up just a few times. The CDR3 DNA reads as TGTGCCAGCAGCTTCGTGGGATCTAGCACAGATACGCAGTATTTT. It yields the protein CASSFVGSSTDTQYF. This chain joins TRBV7-9 and TRBJ2-3, with unresolved D. The ends were cut back, 3 bases at V and 0 bases at J, with 10 bases in the middle. Germline CDR1 SEHNR, CDR2 FQNEAQ (reference sequence). This CDR3 spans 15 amino acids.

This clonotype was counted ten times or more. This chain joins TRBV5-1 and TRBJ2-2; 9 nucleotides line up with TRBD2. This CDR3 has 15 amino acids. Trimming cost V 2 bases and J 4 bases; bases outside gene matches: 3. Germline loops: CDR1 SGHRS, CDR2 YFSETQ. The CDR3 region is CASSFNSGGTGELFF. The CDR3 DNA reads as TGCGCCAGCAGCTTTAATAGCGGGGGCACCGGGGAGCTGTTTTTT. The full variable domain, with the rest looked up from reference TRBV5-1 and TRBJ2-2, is KAGVTQTPRYLIKTRGQQVTLSCSPISGHRSVSWYQQTPGQGLQFLFEYFSETQRNKGNFPGRFSGRQFSNSRSEMNVSTLELGDSALYLCASSFNSGGTGELFFGEGSRLTVL.

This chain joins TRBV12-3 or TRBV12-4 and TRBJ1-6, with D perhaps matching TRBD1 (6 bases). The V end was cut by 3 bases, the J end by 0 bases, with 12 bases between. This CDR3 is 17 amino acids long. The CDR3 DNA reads TGTGCCAGCAGTTTGGGGGCATTTAGCTCCTATAATTCACCCCTCCACTTT. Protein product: CASSLGAFSSYNSPLHF.

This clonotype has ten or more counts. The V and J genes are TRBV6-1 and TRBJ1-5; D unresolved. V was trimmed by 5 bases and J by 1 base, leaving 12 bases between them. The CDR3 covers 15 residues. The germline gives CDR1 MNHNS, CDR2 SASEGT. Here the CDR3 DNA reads TGTGCCAGCAGTCGGTCAGGACTAAGCAATCAGCCCCAGCATTTT. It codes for CASSRSGLSNQPQHF.

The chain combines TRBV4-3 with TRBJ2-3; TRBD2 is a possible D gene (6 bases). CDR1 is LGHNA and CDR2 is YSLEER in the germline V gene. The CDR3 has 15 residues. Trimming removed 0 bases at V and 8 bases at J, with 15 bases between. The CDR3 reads CASSQDRQRAGTQYF. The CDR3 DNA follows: TGCGCCAGCAGCCAAGATCGTCAGCGGGCGGGTACGCAGTATTTT.

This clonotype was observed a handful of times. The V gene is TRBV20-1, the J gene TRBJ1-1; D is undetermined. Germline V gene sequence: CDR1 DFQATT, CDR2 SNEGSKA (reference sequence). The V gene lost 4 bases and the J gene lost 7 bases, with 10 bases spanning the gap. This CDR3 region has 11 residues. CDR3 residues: CSAIRALEAFF. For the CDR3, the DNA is TGCAGTGCTATAAGGGCCCTTGAAGCTTTCTTT.

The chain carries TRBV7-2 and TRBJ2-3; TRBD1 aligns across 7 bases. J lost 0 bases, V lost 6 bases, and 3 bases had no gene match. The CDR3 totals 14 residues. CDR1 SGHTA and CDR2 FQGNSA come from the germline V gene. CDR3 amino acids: CASRDRSSTDTQYF. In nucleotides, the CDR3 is TGTGCCAGCAGGGACAGGAGCAGCACAGATACGCAGTATTTT.

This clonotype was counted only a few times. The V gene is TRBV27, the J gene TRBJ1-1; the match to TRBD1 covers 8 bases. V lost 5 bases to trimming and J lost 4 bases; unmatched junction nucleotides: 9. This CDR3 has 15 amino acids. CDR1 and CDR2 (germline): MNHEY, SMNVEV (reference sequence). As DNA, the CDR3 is TGTGCCAGCAGTCTAAACGGACAGGGCGGCACTGAAGCTTTCTTT. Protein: CASSLNGQGGTEAFF.

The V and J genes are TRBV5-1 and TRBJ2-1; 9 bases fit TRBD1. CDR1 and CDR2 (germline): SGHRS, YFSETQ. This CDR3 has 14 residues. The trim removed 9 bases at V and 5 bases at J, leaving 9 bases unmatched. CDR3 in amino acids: CATKPGQGHNEQFF. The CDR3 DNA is TGCGCCACCAAGCCGGGACAGGGACACAATGAGCAGTTCTTC.

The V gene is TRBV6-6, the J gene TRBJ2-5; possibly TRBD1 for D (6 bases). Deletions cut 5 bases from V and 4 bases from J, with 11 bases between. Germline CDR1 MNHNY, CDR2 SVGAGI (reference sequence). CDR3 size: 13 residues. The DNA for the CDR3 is TGTGCCAGCAGTAACCCAGGGGTAGAGACCCAGTACTTC. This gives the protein CASSNPGVETQYF.

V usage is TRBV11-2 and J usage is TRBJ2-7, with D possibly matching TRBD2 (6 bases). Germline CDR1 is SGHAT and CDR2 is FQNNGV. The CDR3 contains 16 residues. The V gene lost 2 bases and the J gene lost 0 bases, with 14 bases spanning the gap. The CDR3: CASSLIGGRSSYEQYF. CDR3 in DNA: TGTGCCAGCAGCTTAATCGGGGGTAGGAGCTCCTACGAGCAGTACTTC.

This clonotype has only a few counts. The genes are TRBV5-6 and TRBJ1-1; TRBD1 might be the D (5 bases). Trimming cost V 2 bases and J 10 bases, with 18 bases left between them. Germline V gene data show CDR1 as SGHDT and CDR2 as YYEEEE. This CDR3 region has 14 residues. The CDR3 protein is CASSLGAGDLGAFF. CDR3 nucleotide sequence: TGTGCCAGCAGCTTAGGGGCAGGAGATCTTGGAGCTTTCTTT.

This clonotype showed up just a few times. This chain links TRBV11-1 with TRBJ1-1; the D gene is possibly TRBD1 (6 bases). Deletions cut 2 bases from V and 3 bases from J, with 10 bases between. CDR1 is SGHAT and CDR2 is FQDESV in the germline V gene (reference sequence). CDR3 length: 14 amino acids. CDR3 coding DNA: TGTGCCAGCAGCTTACAGGGGTCCGACACTGAAGCTTTCTTT. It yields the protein CASSLQGSDTEAFF.

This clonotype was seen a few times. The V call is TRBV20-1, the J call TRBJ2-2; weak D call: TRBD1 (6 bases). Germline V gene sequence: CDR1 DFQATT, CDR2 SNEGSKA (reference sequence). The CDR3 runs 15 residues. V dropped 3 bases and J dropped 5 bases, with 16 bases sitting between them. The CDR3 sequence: CSASPLQGNTGELFF. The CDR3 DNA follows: TGCAGTGCTAGTCCCTTACAGGGAAATACCGGGGAGCTGTTTTTT.

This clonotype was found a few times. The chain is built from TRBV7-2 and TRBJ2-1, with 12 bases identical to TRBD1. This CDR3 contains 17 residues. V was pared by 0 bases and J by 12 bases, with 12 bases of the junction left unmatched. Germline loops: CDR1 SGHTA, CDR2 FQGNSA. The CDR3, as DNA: TGTGCCAGCAGCTTAGCCCCTCTCCGGGACAGGGGGCGTGTGCAGTTCTTC. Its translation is CASSLAPLRDRGRVQFF.